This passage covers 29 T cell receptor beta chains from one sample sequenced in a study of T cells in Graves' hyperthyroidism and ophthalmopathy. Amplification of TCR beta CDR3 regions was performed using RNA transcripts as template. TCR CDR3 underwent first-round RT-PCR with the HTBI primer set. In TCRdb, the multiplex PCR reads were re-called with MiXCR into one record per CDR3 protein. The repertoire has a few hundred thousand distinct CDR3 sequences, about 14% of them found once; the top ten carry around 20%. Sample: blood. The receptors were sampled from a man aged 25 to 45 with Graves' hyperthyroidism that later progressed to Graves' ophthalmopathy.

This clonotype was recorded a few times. The CDR3 here is CSVVAGVGTEAFF. In DNA form, the CDR3 reads TGCAGCGTTGTGGCTGGGGTTGGCACTGAAGCTTTCTTT. This sequence joins TRBV29-1 and TRBJ1-1; D gene ambiguous. Germline V lookup: CDR1 SQVTM, CDR2 ANQGSEA. CDR3 size: 13 residues. V was shortened by 4 bases and J by 4 bases, with 13 bases between the two germline ends.

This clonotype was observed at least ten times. The CDR3: CASSIGGSYNEQFF. In DNA form, the CDR3 reads TGTGCCAGCAGTATTGGAGGGTCCTACAATGAGCAGTTCTTC. The chain links TRBV12-3 or TRBV12-4 to TRBJ2-1, with D possibly TRBD2 on 6 matching bases. The germline V and J ends were trimmed by 5 bases and 1 base, with 9 bases remaining between them. The CDR3 consists of 14 residues.

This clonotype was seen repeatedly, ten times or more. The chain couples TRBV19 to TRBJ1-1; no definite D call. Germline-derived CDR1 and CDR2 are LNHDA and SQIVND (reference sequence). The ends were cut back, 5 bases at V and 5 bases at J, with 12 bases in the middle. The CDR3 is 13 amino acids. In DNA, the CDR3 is TGTGCCAGTAGTTCGATCAGAGCGACTGAAGCTTTCTTT. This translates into CASSSIRATEAFF.

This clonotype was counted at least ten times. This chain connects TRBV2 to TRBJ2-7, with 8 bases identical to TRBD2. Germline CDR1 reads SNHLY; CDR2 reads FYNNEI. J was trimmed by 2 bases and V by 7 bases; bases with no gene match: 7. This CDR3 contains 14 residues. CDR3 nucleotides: TGTGCCAGCACCACAAGCGGGGGCCCCTACGAGCAGTACTTC. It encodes CASTTSGGPYEQYF.

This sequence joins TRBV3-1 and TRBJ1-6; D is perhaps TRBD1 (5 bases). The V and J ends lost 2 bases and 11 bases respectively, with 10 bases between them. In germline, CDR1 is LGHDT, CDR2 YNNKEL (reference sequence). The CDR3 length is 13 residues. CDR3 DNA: TGTGCCAGCAGCCAACCGGGAGGGGCACCCCTCCACTTT. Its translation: CASSQPGGAPLHF. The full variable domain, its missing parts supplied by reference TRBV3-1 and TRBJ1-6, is DTAVSQTPKYLVTQMGNDKSIKCEQNLGHDTMYWYKQDSKKFLKIMFSYNNKELIINETVPNRFSPKSPDKAHLNLHINSLELGDSAVYFCASSQPGGAPLHFGNGTRLTVT.

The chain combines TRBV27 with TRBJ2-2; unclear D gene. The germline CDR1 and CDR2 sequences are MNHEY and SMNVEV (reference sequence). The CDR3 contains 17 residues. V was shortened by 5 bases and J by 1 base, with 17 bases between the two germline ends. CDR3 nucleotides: TGTGCCAGCAGTACCCTGGGAACCGCTCGGAACACCGGGGAGCTGTTTTTT. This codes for CASSTLGTARNTGELFF.

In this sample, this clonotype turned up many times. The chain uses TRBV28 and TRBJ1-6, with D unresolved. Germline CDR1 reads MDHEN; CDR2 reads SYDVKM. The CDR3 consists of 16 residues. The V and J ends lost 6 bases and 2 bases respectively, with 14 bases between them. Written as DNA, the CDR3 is TGTGCCAGCAGCATAGAAGAGGTCACCTATAATTCACCCCTCCACTTT. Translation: CASSIEEVTYNSPLHF. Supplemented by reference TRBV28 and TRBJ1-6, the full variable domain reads DVKVTQSSRYLVKRTGEKVFLECVQDMDHENMFWYRQDPGLGLRLIYFSYDVKMKEKGDIPEGYSVSREKKERFSLILESASTNQTSMYLCASSIEEVTYNSPLHFGNGTRLTVT.

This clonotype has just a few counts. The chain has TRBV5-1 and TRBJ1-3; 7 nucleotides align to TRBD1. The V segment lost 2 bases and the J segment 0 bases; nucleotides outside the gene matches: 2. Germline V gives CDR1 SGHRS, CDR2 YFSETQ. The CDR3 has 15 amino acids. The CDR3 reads CASSFGQASGNTIYF. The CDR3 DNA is TGCGCCAGCAGCTTTGGACAGGCCTCTGGAAACACCATATATTTT.

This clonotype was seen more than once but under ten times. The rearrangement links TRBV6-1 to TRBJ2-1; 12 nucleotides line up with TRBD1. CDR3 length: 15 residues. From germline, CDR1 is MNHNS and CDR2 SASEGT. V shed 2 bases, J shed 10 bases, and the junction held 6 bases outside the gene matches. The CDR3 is CASSESGQGAREQFF. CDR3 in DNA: TGTGCCAGCAGTGAATCGGGACAGGGGGCAAGGGAGCAGTTCTTC.

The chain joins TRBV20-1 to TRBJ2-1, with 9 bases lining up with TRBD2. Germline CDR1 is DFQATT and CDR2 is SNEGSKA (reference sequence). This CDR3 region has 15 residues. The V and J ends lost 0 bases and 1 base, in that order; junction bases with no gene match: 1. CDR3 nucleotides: TGCAGTGCTAGAGAAGCGGGGGGTTCCTACAATGAGCAGTTCTTC. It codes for CSAREAGGSYNEQFF.

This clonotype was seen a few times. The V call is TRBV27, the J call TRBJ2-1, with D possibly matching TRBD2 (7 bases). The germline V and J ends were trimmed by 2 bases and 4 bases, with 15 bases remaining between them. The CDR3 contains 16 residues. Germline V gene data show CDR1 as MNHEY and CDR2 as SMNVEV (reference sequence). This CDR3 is CASSLAGASNYNEQFF. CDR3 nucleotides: TGTGCCAGCAGTTTAGCGGGGGCCTCCAATTACAATGAGCAGTTCTTC.

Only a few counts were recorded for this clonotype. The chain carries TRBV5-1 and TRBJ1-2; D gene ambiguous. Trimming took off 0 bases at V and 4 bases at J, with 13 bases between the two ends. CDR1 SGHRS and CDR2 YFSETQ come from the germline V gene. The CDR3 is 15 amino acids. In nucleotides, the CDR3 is TGCGCCAGCAGCTTGGAGTCAAGACGGGGCTATGGCTACACCTTC. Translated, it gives CASSLESRRGYGYTF.

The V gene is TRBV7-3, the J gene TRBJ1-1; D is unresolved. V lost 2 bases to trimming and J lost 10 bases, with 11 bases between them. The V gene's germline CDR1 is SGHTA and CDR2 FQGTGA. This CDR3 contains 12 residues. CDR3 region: CASSLYGERAFF. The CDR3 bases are TGTGCCAGCAGCTTATATGGGGAACGAGCTTTCTTT.

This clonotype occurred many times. The CDR3 loop is CAWSVSGHTDTQYF. For the CDR3, the DNA is TGTGCCTGGAGTGTGTCAGGCCACACAGATACGCAGTATTTT. The rearrangement uses TRBV30 and TRBJ2-3; D ambiguous. The CDR3 covers 14 residues. From germline, CDR1 is GTSNPN and CDR2 SVGIG (reference sequence). V dropped 0 bases and J dropped 2 bases, with 9 bases sitting between them.

CDR3 sequence reads: CTSSLGQGAIRNTIYF. DNA of the CDR3: TGTACCAGCAGCTTAGGACAGGGGGCCATTAGAAACACCATATATTTT. The chain couples TRBV7-2 to TRBJ1-3; 10 bases line up with TRBD1. The germline CDR1 and CDR2 sequences are SGHTA and FQGNSA. The CDR3 runs to 16 residues. The ends lost 1 base at V and 5 bases at J; junction bases unmatched: 5.

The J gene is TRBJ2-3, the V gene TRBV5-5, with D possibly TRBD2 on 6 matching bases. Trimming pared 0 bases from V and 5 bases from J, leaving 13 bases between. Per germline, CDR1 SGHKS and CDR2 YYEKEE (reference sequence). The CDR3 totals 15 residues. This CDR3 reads CASSLAAGRGDTQYF. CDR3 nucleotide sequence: TGTGCCAGCAGCTTGGCCGCGGGGCGAGGAGATACGCAGTATTTT. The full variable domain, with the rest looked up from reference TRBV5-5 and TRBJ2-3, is DAGVTQSPTHLIKTRGQQVTLRCSPISGHKSVSWYQQVLGQGPQFIFQYYEKEERGRGNFPDRFSARQFPNYSSELNVNALLLGDSALYLCASSLAAGRGDTQYFGPGTRLTVL.

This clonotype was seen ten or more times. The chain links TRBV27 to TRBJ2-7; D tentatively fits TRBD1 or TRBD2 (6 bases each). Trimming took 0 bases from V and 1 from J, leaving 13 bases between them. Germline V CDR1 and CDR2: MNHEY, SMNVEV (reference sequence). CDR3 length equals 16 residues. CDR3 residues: CASSLSFGGDSYEQYF. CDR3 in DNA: TGTGCCAGCAGTTTATCATTCGGGGGCGATTCCTACGAGCAGTACTTC.

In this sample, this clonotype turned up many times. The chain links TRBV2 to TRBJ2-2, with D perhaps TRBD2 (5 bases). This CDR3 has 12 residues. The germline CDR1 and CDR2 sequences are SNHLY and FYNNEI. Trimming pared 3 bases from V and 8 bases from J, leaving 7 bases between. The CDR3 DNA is TGTGCCAGCAGTGAGAGGGTGGGGGAGCTGTTTTTT. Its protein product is CASSERVGELFF. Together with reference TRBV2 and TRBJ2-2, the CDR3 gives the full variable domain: EPEVTQTPSHQVTQMGQEVILRCVPISNHLYFYWYRQILGQKVEFLVSFYNNEISEKSEIFDDQFSVERPDGSNFTLKIRSTKLEDSAMYFCASSERVGELFFGEGSRLTVL.

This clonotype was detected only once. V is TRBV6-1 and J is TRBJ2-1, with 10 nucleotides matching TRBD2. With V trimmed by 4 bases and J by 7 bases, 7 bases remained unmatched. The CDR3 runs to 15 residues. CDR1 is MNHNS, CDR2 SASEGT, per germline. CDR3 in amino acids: CASSVVAGGQNEQFF. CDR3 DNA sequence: TGTGCCAGCAGTGTGGTAGCGGGGGGACAAAATGAGCAGTTCTTC.

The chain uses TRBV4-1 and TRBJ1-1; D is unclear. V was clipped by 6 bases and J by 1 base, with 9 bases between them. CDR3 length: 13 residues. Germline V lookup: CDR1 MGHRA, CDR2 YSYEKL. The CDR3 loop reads CASRKEGNTEAFF. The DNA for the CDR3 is TGCGCCAGCAGAAAGGAGGGGAACACTGAAGCTTTCTTT.

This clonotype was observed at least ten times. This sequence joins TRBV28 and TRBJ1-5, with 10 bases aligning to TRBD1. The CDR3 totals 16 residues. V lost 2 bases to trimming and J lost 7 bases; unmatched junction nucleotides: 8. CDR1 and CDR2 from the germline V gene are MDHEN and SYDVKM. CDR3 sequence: CASSLGPGQGIQPQHF. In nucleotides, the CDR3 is TGTGCCAGCAGTTTAGGGCCGGGACAGGGGATCCAGCCCCAGCATTTT.

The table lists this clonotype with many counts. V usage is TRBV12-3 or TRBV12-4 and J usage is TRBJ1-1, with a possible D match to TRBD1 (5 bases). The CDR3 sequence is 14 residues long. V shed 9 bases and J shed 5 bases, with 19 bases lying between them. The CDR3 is CASSLGVIRTEAFF. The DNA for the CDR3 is TGTGCCAGTTCGTTGGGGGTAATACGGACTGAAGCTTTCTTT.

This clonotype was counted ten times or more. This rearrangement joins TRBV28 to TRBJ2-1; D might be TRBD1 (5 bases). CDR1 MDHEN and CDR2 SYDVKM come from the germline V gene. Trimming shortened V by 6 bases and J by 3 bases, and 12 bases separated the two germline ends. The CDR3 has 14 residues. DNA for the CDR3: TGTGCCAGCAGCACCCAGGACAACTACAATGAGCAGTTCTTC. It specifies CASSTQDNYNEQFF.

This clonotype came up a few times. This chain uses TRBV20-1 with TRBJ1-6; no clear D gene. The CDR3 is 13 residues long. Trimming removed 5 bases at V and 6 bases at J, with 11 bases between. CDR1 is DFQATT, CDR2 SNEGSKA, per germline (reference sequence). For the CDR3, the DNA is TGCAGTGCTTGGGATCTTCCTAATTCACCCCTCCACTTT. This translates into CSAWDLPNSPLHF.

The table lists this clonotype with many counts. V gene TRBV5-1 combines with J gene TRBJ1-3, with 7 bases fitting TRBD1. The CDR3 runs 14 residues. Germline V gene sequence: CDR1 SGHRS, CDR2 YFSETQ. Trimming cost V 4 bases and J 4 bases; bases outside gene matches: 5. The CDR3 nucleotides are TGCGCCAGCAGCGGACAGGCGGGGGGAAACACCATATATTTT. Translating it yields CASSGQAGGNTIYF.

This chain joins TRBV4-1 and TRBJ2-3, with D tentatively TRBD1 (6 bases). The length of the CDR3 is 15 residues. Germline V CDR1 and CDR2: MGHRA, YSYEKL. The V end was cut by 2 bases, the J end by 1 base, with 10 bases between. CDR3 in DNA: TGCGCCAGCAGCCAACGTCACAGGGGCACAGATACGCAGTATTTT. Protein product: CASSQRHRGTDTQYF.

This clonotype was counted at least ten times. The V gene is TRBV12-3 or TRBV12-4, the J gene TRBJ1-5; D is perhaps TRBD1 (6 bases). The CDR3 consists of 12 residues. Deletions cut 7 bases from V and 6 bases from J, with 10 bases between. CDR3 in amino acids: CASNLRGQPQHF. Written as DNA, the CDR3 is TGTGCCAGCAACCTCAGGGGTCAGCCCCAGCATTTT.

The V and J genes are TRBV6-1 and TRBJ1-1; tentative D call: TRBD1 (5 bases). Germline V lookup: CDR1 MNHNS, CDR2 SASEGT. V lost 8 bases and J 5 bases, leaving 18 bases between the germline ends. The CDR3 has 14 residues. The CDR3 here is CASGLGQLGTEAFF. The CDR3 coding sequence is TGTGCCAGCGGCCTTGGACAACTGGGGACTGAAGCTTTCTTT.

CDR3 coding DNA: TGTGCCAGCAGCGTAGACGTGACAGTCAATCAGCCCCAGCATTTT. It specifies CASSVDVTVNQPQHF. The V and J genes are TRBV9 and TRBJ1-5, with D possibly matching TRBD1 (5 bases). V was pared by 0 bases and J by 3 bases, with 10 bases between. CDR1 and CDR2 from the germline V gene are SGDLS and YYNGEE. The CDR3 is made up of 15 amino acids. The variable domain in full, completed from reference TRBV9 and TRBJ1-5, reads DSGVTQTPKHLITATGQRVTLRCSPRSGDLSVYWYQQSLDQGLQFLIQYYNGEERAKGNILERFSAQQFPDLHSELNLSSLELGDSALYFCASSVDVTVNQPQHFGDGTRLSIL.